Following are 8 T cell receptor beta chains from one sample sequenced in a study of blood T cell repertoires in COVID-19. Repertoires were generated with immunoSEQ multiplex PCR, while TCRdb's copy carries only in-frame clones and drops some. This sample has some 270,000 clones, with around 86% found just once. The material sequenced was peripheral blood. Receptor source: a woman aged 60 to 75 who had recovered from COVID-19.

This clone was found a few times. J is TRBJ1-2 and V is TRBV6-2 or TRBV6-3, with D perhaps matching TRBD1 (5 bases). Deletions cut 5 bases from V and 4 bases from J, with 20 bases between. This CDR3 region has 16 residues. CDR1 is MNHEY, CDR2 SVGEGT, per germline. CDR3 amino acids: CASSLRTPTPGYGYTF. The CDR3 DNA is TGTGCCAGCAGTCTCCGGACACCTACACCAGGCTATGGCTACACCTTC.

The gene calls are TRBV7-9 and TRBJ1-6; tentatively, D is TRBD1 (6 bases). Trimming removed 4 bases from V and 2 bases from J, with 15 bases in between. The CDR3 has 17 residues. Germline values: CDR1 SEHNR, CDR2 FQNEAQ (reference sequence). The CDR3 sequence: CASSSGHSEPYNSPLHF. The CDR3 DNA is TGTGCCAGCAGCTCGGGACACTCTGAGCCCTATAATTCACCCCTCCACTTT.

The J gene is TRBJ1-2, the V gene TRBV9; D may be TRBD1 (6 bases). V was trimmed by 0 bases and J by 9 bases, leaving 24 bases between them. This CDR3 is built from 17 residues. The germline gives CDR1 SGDLS, CDR2 YYNGEE. The CDR3 bases are TGTGCCAGCAGCGTAGTCGCAGGGGCAGACTACGCAACTCGCTACACCTTC. Amino acids: CASSVVAGADYATRYTF. The variable domain in full, with the rest retrieved from reference TRBV9 and TRBJ1-2, is DSGVTQTPKHLITATGQRVTLRCSPRSGDLSVYWYQQSLDQGLQFLIQYYNGEERAKGNILERFSAQQFPDLHSELNLSSLELGDSALYFCASSVVAGADYATRYTFGSGTRLTVV.

The chain carries TRBV25-1 and TRBJ1-4; 8 bases fit TRBD1. Germline CDR1 reads MGHDK; CDR2 reads SYGVNS. There are 15 residues in the CDR3. J gave up 8 bases and V 4 bases, and 9 bases lay outside the gene matches. CDR3: CASSAWTGSGEKLFF. CDR3 coding DNA: TGTGCCAGCAGTGCCTGGACAGGGTCGGGCGAAAAACTGTTTTTT.

In nucleotides, the CDR3 is TGTGCCAGCAGCAGGGAGGAGGGAATGAACACTGAAGCTTTCTTT. It encodes CASSREEGMNTEAFF. This rearrangement joins TRBV11-2 to TRBJ1-1; D gene unclear. Germline CDR1 is SGHAT and CDR2 is FQNNGV. CDR3 length: 15 residues. The ends were cut back, 5 bases at V and 0 bases at J, with 13 bases in the middle.

This chain connects TRBV27 to TRBJ1-4, with TRBD1 as a possible D gene (5 bases). Germline CDR1 is MNHEY and CDR2 is SMNVEV (reference sequence). The CDR3 sequence is 14 residues long. The V and J ends lost 2 bases and 6 bases respectively, with 10 bases between them. In DNA form, the CDR3 reads TGTGCCAGCAGTTTAGGGTCGGGGGATGAAAAACTGTTTTTT. The encoded protein is CASSLGSGDEKLFF.

The rearrangement links TRBV28 to TRBJ1-5; D call uncertain. The germline V and J ends were trimmed by 1 base and 2 bases, with 6 bases remaining between them. The germline V gene encodes CDR1 MDHEN and CDR2 SYDVKM. There are 14 residues in the CDR3. CDR3 DNA: TGTGCCAGCAGTTTATCGTTCGGCAATCAGCCCCAGCATTTT. This codes for CASSLSFGNQPQHF.

The chain uses TRBV11-2 and TRBJ2-3; 8 bases are a match to TRBD1. The trim removed 5 bases at V and 4 bases at J, leaving 11 bases unmatched. The germline gives CDR1 SGHAT, CDR2 FQNNGV. This CDR3 has 16 residues. CDR3 amino acids: CASSPWTGMGPDTQYF. The CDR3 bases are TGTGCCAGCAGCCCCTGGACAGGGATGGGCCCAGATACGCAGTATTTT.